In its sample, the clone carrying this TCR beta chain was seen a few times. J was trimmed by 6 bases and V by 4 bases; bases with no gene match: 9. Germline CDR1 SGHRS, CDR2 YFSETQ. The CDR3 length is 15 residues. This entry is derived from a study of OX40 agonist ivuxolimab in advanced cancers. The method was immunoSEQ multiplex PCR; TCRdb's version includes in-frame clones alone and lacks a portion of them. The sample lists about 82,000 clones; over 65% were seen once. Blood got drawn at baseline, again on cycle 4 day 1, and then on cycle 7 day 1. The rearrangement links TRBV5-1 to TRBJ2-1; 8 bases are a match to TRBD2. This sample comprised CD4+ or CD8+ T cells sorted from blood, obtained in a trial of the OX40 agonist ivuxolimab. The origin of this receptor is an adult with an advanced solid tumor such as melanoma, head and neck, liver or kidney cancer. The CDR3 bases are TGCGCCAGCAGCCCGGGGCTAGCGGGTATCAATGAGCAGTTCTTC. This translates into CASSPGLAGINEQFF.